The present entry profiles one T cell receptor beta chain with its context. These data belong to a study of cytotoxic CD8 clonotypes in ibrutinib-treated CLL. Using immunoSEQ multiplex PCR, the repertoire was profiled, and TCRdb retains in-frame clones only, with some absent. The sample yields 45,000 to 50,000 clones, around half seen once. After removal of 4 bases from V and 12 bases from J, the junction contained 9 bases not matched to a gene. Germline CDR1 is SGHNT and CDR2 is YYREEE (reference sequence). CDR3 length equals 13 residues. This TCR was sampled from a human donor with chronic lymphocytic leukemia. The sequencing used PBMCs, collected after 12 months of ibrutinib treatment. This chain links TRBV5-4 with TRBJ2-7; TRBD2 matches at 11 bases. The CDR3 DNA sequence: TGTGCCAGCAGCCTGGGGACTAGCGGTATATGGTACTTC. The encoded protein is CASSLGTSGIWYF.